These 26 T cell receptor beta chains were sequenced from one sample in a study of Tregs in tolerant kidney transplant recipients. Assay used: immunoSEQ multiplex PCR; TCRdb lists only in-frame clones, some missing. In the table there are about 21,000 clones, less than 70% of which are singletons. No antigen is known for these receptors. Material for sequencing was Tregs from blood cultured with allogeneic cells. These receptors originate from a human donor in good health.

This clone has only one observation. The chain employs TRBV30 and TRBJ1-6, with 10 bases matching TRBD1. The trim removed 2 bases at V and 0 bases at J, leaving 1 base unmatched. The CDR3 loop spans 16 amino acids. Germline V lookup: CDR1 GTSNPN, CDR2 SVGIG (reference sequence). The CDR3 DNA reads TGTGCCTGGAGTCGGGACAGGGGCTCCTATAATTCACCCCTCCACTTT. The encoded protein is CAWSRDRGSYNSPLHF. Full variable domain (remainder filled in from reference TRBV30 and TRBJ1-6): SQTIHQWPATLVQPVGSPLSLECTVEGTSNPNLYWYRQAAGRGLQLLFYSVGIGQISSEVPQNLSASRPQDRQFILSSKKLLLSDSGFYLCAWSRDRGSYNSPLHFGNGTRLTVT.

The chain has TRBV7-2 and TRBJ1-1, with unresolved D. Per germline, CDR1 SGHTA and CDR2 FQGNSA. V gave up 8 bases and J gave up 4 bases, with 14 bases separating them. This CDR3 spans 13 amino acids. CDR3 nucleotide sequence: TGTGCCAGCGGAAGGGCCCCGCGCACTGAAGCTTTCTTT. It specifies CASGRAPRTEAFF.

V is TRBV2 and J is TRBJ1-1; D call uncertain. The CDR3 is 13 residues long. Germline CDR1 is SNHLY and CDR2 is FYNNEI. V was shortened by 4 bases and J by 1 base, with 7 bases between the two germline ends. The CDR3 DNA sequence: TGTGCCAGCAGTGGGGATTGGAACACTGAAGCTTTCTTT. Its protein product is CASSGDWNTEAFF. Full variable domain (outside the CDR3, taken from reference TRBV2 and TRBJ1-1): EPEVTQTPSHQVTQMGQEVILRCVPISNHLYFYWYRQILGQKVEFLVSFYNNEISEKSEIFDDQFSVERPDGSNFTLKIRSTKLEDSAMYFCASSGDWNTEAFFGQGTRLTVV.

By share, this clone counts as medium-sized. CDR3 sequence reads: CASSPYKGLNTEAFF. The DNA for the CDR3 is TGTGCCAGCTCACCATATAAGGGACTTAACACTGAAGCTTTCTTT. This sequence joins TRBV18 and TRBJ1-1, with a tentative D call TRBD1 (5 bases). V lost 2 bases, J lost 2 bases, and 12 bases lay in between. Germline V gene data show CDR1 as KGHSH and CDR2 as LQKENI. The CDR3 covers 15 residues.

The chain is built from TRBV5-1 and TRBJ2-3; D gene unclear. The CDR3 has 12 residues. Trimming took off 4 bases at V and 2 bases at J, with 5 bases between the two ends. Per the germline V gene, CDR1 is SGHRS and CDR2 is YFSETQ. CDR3 protein: CASSLPTDTQYF. The CDR3 DNA reads TGCGCCAGCAGCCTGCCCACAGATACGCAGTATTTT.

This clone came up a few times. The CDR3 loop is CASSYQQVSGYGYTF. In nucleotides, the CDR3 is TGTGCCAGCAGTTATCAACAGGTTTCAGGGTATGGCTACACCTTC. V gene TRBV6-5 combines with J gene TRBJ1-2, with D perhaps matching TRBD1 (5 bases). This CDR3 is 15 amino acids long. Trimming pared 3 bases from V and 5 bases from J, leaving 16 bases between. The V gene's germline CDR1 is MNHEY and CDR2 SVGAGI.

The chain is built from TRBV7-9 and TRBJ2-5; 10 bases map to TRBD1. V lost 0 bases, J lost 4 bases, and 8 bases stayed unmatched. CDR1 and CDR2 from the germline V gene are SEHNR and FQNEAQ (reference sequence). This CDR3 region has 17 residues. The DNA of the CDR3 is TGTGCCAGCAGCTTAGCCCGGCGGGGACAGGGGCTAGAGACCCAGTACTTC. Translation gives CASSLARRGQGLETQYF.

In its sample, this clone was seen once. In DNA, the CDR3 is TGCGCCAGCAGCTTACTCAGGGGAACTAATGAAAAACTGTTTTTT. Translated, it gives CASSLLRGTNEKLFF. The J gene is TRBJ1-4, the V gene TRBV5-1, with a weak D call TRBD1 (6 bases). The ends were cut back, 2 bases at V and 1 base at J, with 9 bases in the middle. The CDR3 length is 15 residues. Germline V lookup: CDR1 SGHRS, CDR2 YFSETQ.

The V and J genes are TRBV21-1 and TRBJ2-2; the table calls TRBD1, which could not be checked here. TRBV21-1 is described as a pseudogene. The CDR3 runs to 15 residues. The CDR3 region is CASSRGTGNTGELFF. CDR3 sequence (DNA): TGTGCCAGCAGCAGGGGGACAGGGAACACCGGGGAGCTGTTTTTT.

The chain has TRBV15 and TRBJ2-5; possible D gene TRBD2, 6 bases. In germline, CDR1 is LNHNV, CDR2 YYDKDF (reference sequence). The CDR3 totals 15 residues. Trimming left V 1 base short and J 5 bases short, with 14 bases between. CDR3 nucleotides: TGTGCCACCAGCAGAGGGAACGGCCGGGGGGAGACCCAGTACTTC. Translating gives CATSRGNGRGETQYF.

CDR3 residues: CASSLRSGGAYNEQFF. CDR3 DNA: TGTGCCAGCAGCTTGCGGAGCGGGGGGGCTTACAATGAGCAGTTCTTC. The chain combines TRBV5-4 with TRBJ2-1; the match to TRBD2 covers 10 bases. The CDR3 runs to 16 residues. Germline V gene sequence: CDR1 SGHNT, CDR2 YYREEE (reference sequence). V was clipped by 1 base and J by 4 bases; unmatched bases: 5. Full variable domain (remainder filled in from reference TRBV5-4 and TRBJ2-1): ETGVTQSPTHLIKTRGQQVTLRCSSQSGHNTVSWYQQALGQGPQFIFQYYREEENGRGNFPPRFSGLQFPNYSSELNVNALELDDSALYLCASSLRSGGAYNEQFFGPGTRLTVL.

CDR3 in amino acids: CASTQARGNIGYTF. The DNA for the CDR3 is TGTGCCAGTACCCAGGCCAGGGGCAATATCGGCTACACCTTC. The chain couples TRBV19 to TRBJ1-2; possibly TRBD1 for D (6 bases). Germline-derived CDR1 and CDR2 are LNHDA and SQIVND (reference sequence). This CDR3 has 14 residues. The ends were cut back, 7 bases at V and 8 bases at J, with 20 bases in the middle.

The V gene is TRBV7-9, the J gene TRBJ2-7; perhaps TRBD1 as D (5 bases). The V end was cut by 0 bases, the J end by 6 bases, with 15 bases between. This CDR3 is 15 amino acids long. CDR1 is SEHNR, CDR2 FQNEAQ, per germline (reference sequence). The CDR3 DNA sequence: TGTGCCAGCAGCTTAGCGTTCGTAGGGGAAGGCGAGCAGTACTTC. Translation: CASSLAFVGEGEQYF.

This chain uses TRBV5-1 with TRBJ2-1; 8 bases are a match to TRBD1. The V gene's germline CDR1 is SGHRS and CDR2 YFSETQ. V shed 5 bases and J 0 bases; nucleotides not matched to a gene: 4. The CDR3 totals 15 residues. The chain's CDR3 is CASRRTGSSYNEQFF. The CDR3, as DNA: TGCGCCAGCAGGCGGACAGGGAGCTCCTACAATGAGCAGTTCTTC.

This clone has more than one count but fewer than ten. The chain joins TRBV18 to TRBJ1-3; D is unresolved. Germline CDR1 and CDR2: KGHSH and LQKENI. V lost 5 bases and J lost 5, with 4 bases in between. The CDR3 spans 11 residues. The chain's CDR3 is CASSNRNTIYF. The CDR3, as DNA: TGTGCCAGCTCAAACAGAAACACCATATATTTT.

This clone was seen only a few times. V usage is TRBV18 and J usage is TRBJ1-1; D remains ambiguous. This CDR3 region has 15 residues. Germline V gene data show CDR1 as KGHSH and CDR2 as LQKENI. With 3 bases removed from V and 1 base from J, the gap between germline ends came to 12 bases. Written as DNA, the CDR3 is TGTGCCAGCTCACCTGCTAGGGCTGAGAACACTGAAGCTTTCTTT. Its protein product is CASSPARAENTEAFF.

In its sample, this clone was seen once. One end of the junction fails to match germline, which may point to a read error. The V and J genes are TRBV5-1 and TRBJ2-2, with D perhaps matching TRBD1 (5 bases). Germline lookup yields CDR1 SGHRS and CDR2 YFSETQ. The CDR3 consists of 14 residues. CDR3 bases: TGCGCCAGCATCTTGGGGCTACAGCCCGGGGAGCTGTTTTTT. Protein product: CASILGLQPGELFF.

This clone has only a few counts. The rearrangement joins TRBV29-1 to TRBJ1-2, with TRBD1 matching 8 bases. The ends lost 7 bases at V and 5 bases at J; junction bases unmatched: 12. Germline CDR1 is SQVTM and CDR2 is ANQGSEA. This CDR3 has 14 residues. The CDR3 nucleotides read TGCAGCGCTGCCCCTCCAGGGGGCGCGTATGGCTACACCTTC. Translating it yields CSAAPPGGAYGYTF.

The rearrangement uses TRBV19 and TRBJ1-1; maybe TRBD1 (6 bases). The CDR3 length is 15 residues. The ends were cut back, 0 bases at V and 4 bases at J, with 12 bases in the middle. CDR1 and CDR2 from the germline V gene are LNHDA and SQIVND (reference sequence). CDR3 amino acids: CASSIEAQGGTEAFF. The CDR3 bases are TGTGCCAGTAGTATAGAGGCTCAAGGGGGCACTGAAGCTTTCTTT.

The chain employs TRBV6-5 and TRBJ1-2; D uncertain. The CDR3 length is 14 residues. Trimming cost V 6 bases and J 2 bases, with 13 bases left between them. In germline, CDR1 is MNHEY, CDR2 SVGAGI. The CDR3 loop is CASSNGPGNYGYTF. CDR3 DNA: TGTGCCAGCAGCAACGGACCGGGGAACTATGGCTACACCTTC.

The genes are TRBV9 and TRBJ1-3; possible D gene TRBD1, 5 bases. Per the germline V gene, CDR1 is SGDLS and CDR2 is YYNGEE. CDR3 length: 15 amino acids. The V gene lost 0 bases and the J gene lost 2 bases, with 9 bases spanning the gap. CDR3: CASSVAAGAGNTIYF. The CDR3 DNA sequence: TGTGCCAGCAGCGTAGCGGCGGGGGCTGGAAACACCATATATTTT.

This clone is categorized as medium-sized. The rearrangement links TRBV29-1 to TRBJ2-7; TRBD1 aligns across 8 bases. The CDR3 has 13 residues. From germline, CDR1 is SQVTM and CDR2 ANQGSEA. Trimming at V came to 4 bases and at J to 6 bases, leaving 8 bases not matched to a gene. The CDR3 spells CSVGRTGQGEQYF. CDR3 DNA sequence: TGCAGCGTTGGCCGGACAGGGCAGGGCGAGCAGTACTTC.

This clone is labeled as medium-sized. DNA for the CDR3: TGTGCCAGCAGTTCCGACGAGAGGTACCAGCCCCAGCATTTT. Amino acids: CASSSDERYQPQHF. J is TRBJ1-5 and V is TRBV2; D is uncertain. Germline assignment: CDR1 SNHLY and CDR2 FYNNEI. V was trimmed by 5 bases and J by 7 bases, leaving 15 bases between them. This CDR3 is built from 14 residues.

The gene calls are TRBV4-1 and TRBJ1-6, with 7 bases identical to TRBD1. With V trimmed by 4 bases and J by 11 bases, 8 bases remained unmatched. This CDR3 contains 14 residues. Germline-derived CDR1 and CDR2 are MGHRA and YSYEKL. The CDR3 spells CASSLSQGRPPLHF. CDR3 nucleotide sequence: TGCGCCAGCAGCCTCTCACAGGGGAGACCACCCCTCCACTTT.

This clone was counted a few times. The rearrangement links TRBV20-1 to TRBJ1-2, with unresolved D. CDR1 is DFQATT and CDR2 is SNEGSKA in the germline V gene (reference sequence). Between the trimmed V and J ends, which lost 4 bases and 7 bases, there was a span of 10 bases. The CDR3 spans 11 residues. CDR3 protein: CSATGNRGYTF. The CDR3 nucleotides read TGCAGTGCTACGGGGAATCGTGGCTACACCTTC.

This clone was seen only a few times. This chain uses TRBV15 with TRBJ2-7, with D hard to call. CDR1 is LNHNV and CDR2 is YYDKDF in the germline V gene (reference sequence). The CDR3 loop spans 16 amino acids. V was pared by 0 bases and J by 3 bases, with 15 bases between. The CDR3 sequence: CATSRDFALGRYEQYF. The CDR3 DNA sequence: TGTGCCACCAGCAGAGATTTTGCCCTAGGCCGCTACGAGCAGTACTTC.